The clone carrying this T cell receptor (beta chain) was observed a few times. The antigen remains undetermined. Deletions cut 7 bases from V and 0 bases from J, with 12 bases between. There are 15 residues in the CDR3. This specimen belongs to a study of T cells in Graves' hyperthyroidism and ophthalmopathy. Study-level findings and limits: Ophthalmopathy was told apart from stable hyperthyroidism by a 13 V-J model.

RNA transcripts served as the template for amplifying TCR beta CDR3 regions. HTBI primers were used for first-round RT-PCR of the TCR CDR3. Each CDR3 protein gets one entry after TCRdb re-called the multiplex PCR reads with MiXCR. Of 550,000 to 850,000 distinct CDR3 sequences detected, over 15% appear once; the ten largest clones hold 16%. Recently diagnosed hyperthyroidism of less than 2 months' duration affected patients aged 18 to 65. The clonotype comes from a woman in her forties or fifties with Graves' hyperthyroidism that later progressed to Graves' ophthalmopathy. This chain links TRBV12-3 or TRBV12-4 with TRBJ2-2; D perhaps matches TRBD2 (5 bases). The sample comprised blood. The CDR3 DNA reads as TGTGCCAGCACGAGGACGGAGGCGAACACCGGGGAGCTGTTTTTT. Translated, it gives CASTRTEANTGELFF.